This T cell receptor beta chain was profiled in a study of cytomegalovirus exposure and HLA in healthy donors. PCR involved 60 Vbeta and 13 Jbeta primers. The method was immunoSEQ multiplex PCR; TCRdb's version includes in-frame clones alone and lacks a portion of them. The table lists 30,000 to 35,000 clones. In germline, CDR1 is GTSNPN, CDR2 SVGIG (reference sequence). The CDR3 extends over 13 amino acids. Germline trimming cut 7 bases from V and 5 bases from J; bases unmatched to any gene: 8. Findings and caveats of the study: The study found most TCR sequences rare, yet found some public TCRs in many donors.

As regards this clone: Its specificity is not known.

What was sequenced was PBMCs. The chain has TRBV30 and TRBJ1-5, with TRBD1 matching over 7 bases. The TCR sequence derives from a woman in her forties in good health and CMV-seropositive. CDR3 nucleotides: TGTGCCTTCGCGACAGGGATCGATCAGCCCCAGCATTTT. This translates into CAFATGIDQPQHF.